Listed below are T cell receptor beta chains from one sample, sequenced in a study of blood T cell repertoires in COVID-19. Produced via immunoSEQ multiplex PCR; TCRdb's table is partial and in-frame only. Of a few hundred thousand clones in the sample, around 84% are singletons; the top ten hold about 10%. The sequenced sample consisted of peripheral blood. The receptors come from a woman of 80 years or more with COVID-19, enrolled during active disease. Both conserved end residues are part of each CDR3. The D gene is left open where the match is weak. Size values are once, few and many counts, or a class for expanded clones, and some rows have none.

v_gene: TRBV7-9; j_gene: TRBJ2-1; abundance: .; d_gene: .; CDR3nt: TGTGCCAGCAGCCTAGAAGACAGGAGGCAGTTCTTC; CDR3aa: CASSLEDRRQFF
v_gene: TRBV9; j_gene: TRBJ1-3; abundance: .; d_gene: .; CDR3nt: TGTGCCAGCAGCGTGCTTGGAGAACCTGGAAACACCATATATTTT; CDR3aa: CASSVLGEPGNTIYF
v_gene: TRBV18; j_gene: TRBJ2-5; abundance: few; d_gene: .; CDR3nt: TGTGCCAGCTCACCCGGATGGCGGGAGACCCAGTACTTC; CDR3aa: CASSPGWRETQYF
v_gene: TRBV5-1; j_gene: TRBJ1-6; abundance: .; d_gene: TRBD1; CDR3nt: TGCGCCAGCAGCCCACAGGGGCAGGGAGGTTTGTATGCTTCACCCCTCCACTTT; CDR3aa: CASSPQGQGGLYASPLHF
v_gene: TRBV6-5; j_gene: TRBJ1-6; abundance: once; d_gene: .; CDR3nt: TGTGCCAGCAGGGCGGGGATAGATTCACCCCTCCACTTT; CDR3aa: CASRAGIDSPLHF
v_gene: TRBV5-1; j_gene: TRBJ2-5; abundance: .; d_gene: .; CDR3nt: TGCGCCAGCAGCTTGCAGGGGAAACAAGAGACCCAGTACTTC; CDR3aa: CASSLQGKQETQYF
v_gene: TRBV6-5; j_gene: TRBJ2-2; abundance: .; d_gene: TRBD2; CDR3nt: TGTGCCAGCAGTTACCGCGGGGGGGCCCACGGGGAGCTGTTTTTT; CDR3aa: CASSYRGGAHGELFF
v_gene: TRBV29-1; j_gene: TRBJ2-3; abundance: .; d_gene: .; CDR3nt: TGCAGCGTTGAAGGAGGACAGAGCACAGATACGCAGTATTTT; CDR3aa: CSVEGGQSTDTQYF
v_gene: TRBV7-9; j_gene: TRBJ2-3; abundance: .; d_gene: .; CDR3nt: TGTGCCAGCAGCCTAGGTCTACCTAGTACGGATACGCAGTATTTT; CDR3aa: CASSLGLPSTDTQYF
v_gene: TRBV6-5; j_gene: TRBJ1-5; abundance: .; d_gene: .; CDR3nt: TGTGCCAGCAGCCTTCTCAATCAGCCCCAGCATTTT; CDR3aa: CASSLLNQPQHF
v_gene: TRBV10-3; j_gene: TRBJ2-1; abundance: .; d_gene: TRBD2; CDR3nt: TGTGCCATCAGTGGTGTTGGAGCGGGGGGGTACAATGAGCAGTTCTTC; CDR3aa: CAISGVGAGGYNEQFF
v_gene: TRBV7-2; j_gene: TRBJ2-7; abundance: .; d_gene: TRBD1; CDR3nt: TGTGCCAGCACCCTTTCACAGGGGGTCGGCCACGAGCAGTACTTC; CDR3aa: CASTLSQGVGHEQYF
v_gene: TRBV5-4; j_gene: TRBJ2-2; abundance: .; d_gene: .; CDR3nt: TGTGCCAGCAGTCCTCAGTCAGGTCTGAACACCGGGGAGCTGTTTTTT; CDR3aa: CASSPQSGLNTGELFF
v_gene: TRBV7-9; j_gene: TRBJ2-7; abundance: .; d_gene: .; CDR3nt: TGTGCCAGCAGCGAGCAGGGGATCTCGGGGGAGCAGTACTTC; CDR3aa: CASSEQGISGEQYF
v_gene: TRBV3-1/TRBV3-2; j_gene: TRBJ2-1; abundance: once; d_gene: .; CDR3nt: TGTGCCAGCAGCCAAGTCCGGGGGGTCCTCCCCAGGGGTGAGCAGTTCTTC; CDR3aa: CASSQVRGVLPRGEQFF